Listed below are T cell receptor beta chains from one sample, sequenced in a study of blood T cell repertoires in COVID-19. TCRdb's table, derived via immunoSEQ multiplex PCR, lists solely in-frame clones and lacks some. The sample has some 220,000 clones, approximately 80% seen once. Sequenced: peripheral blood. All receptors derive from a man in his fifties or sixties with active or convalescent COVID-19. Both conserved end residues are part of each CDR3. Each record gives: V gene, J gene, clone size, D gene, CDR3 protein, CDR3 DNA. A D gene is named only where the DNA matches it firmly. Size is omitted from some rows. Given values are once, few, many or a class for expanded clones.

>TRBV4-3|TRBJ2-2|NA|TRBD2
CASSQDIGTSGGTGELFF
TGCGCCAGCAGCCAAGATATTGGAACTAGCGGGGGAACCGGGGAGCTGTTTTTT
>TRBV21-1|TRBJ1-2|NA|NA
CASSKVSGQGAFGYTF
TGTGCCAGCAGCAAAGTCTCGGGACAGGGGGCGTTTGGCTACACCTTC
>TRBV7-2|TRBJ2-1|once|TRBD2
CASSLAWEGLSWFF
TGTGCCAGCAGCTTAGCGTGGGAGGGGTTAAGTTGGTTCTTC
>TRBV29-1|TRBJ2-3|NA|NA
CSVEERGTDTQYF
TGCAGCGTTGAAGAAAGAGGGACAGATACGCAGTATTTT
>TRBV27|TRBJ2-3|NA|TRBD1
CASSPRTGYTDTQYF
TGTGCCAGCAGTCCCAGGACAGGTTACACAGATACGCAGTATTTT
>TRBV18|TRBJ1-2|once|NA
CASSPDSNYGYTF
TGTGCCAGCTCACCAGACAGCAACTATGGCTACACCTTC
>TRBV5-6|TRBJ2-7|NA|NA
CASSSVAEQYF
TGTGCCAGCAGCTCCGTAGCCGAGCAGTACTTC
>TRBV7-2|TRBJ2-7|NA|NA
CASSLSAATYEQYF
TGTGCCAGCAGCTTATCGGCGGCAACCTACGAGCAGTACTTC
>TRBV4-3|TRBJ1-5|NA|TRBD1
CASSLPQGRQGSNQPQHF
TGCGCCAGCAGCCTGCCCCAAGGGAGACAGGGGAGCAATCAGCCCCAGCATTTT
>TRBV7-9|TRBJ1-1|NA|NA
CASSLAQGNTEAFF
TGTGCCAGCAGCTTAGCACAGGGGAACACTGAAGCTTTCTTT
>TRBV28|TRBJ2-7|NA|TRBD2
CASSRGLAGAYEQYF
TGTGCCAGCAGTAGAGGACTAGCGGGAGCTTATGAGCAGTACTTC
>TRBV2|TRBJ1-1|NA|NA
CASSDQGTGTEAFF
TGTGCCAGCAGTGACCAGGGCACGGGCACTGAAGCTTTCTTT
>TRBV6-5|TRBJ1-6|NA|NA
CASGQDYNSPLHF
TGTGCCAGCGGGCAGGACTATAATTCACCCCTCCACTTT
>TRBV28|TRBJ2-2|NA|TRBD2
CASLTSGRFGELFF
TGTGCCAGCCTGACTAGCGGGAGGTTCGGGGAGCTGTTTTTT
>TRBV4-1|TRBJ2-1|NA|TRBD1
CASSQAGTGSHEQFF
TGCGCCAGCAGCCAGGCCGGGACAGGGTCCCATGAGCAGTTCTTC
>TRBV5-1|TRBJ2-1|NA|NA
CASSLAAGEYNEQFF
TGCGCCAGCAGCTTGGCTGCAGGCGAGTACAATGAGCAGTTCTTC
>TRBV5-1|TRBJ1-1|NA|TRBD1
CASSSHRGPNTEAFF
TGCGCCAGCAGCTCGCACAGGGGCCCGAACACTGAAGCTTTCTTT
>TRBV5-1|TRBJ1-6|few|NA
CASSPGVNSPLHF
TGCGCCAGCAGCCCTGGAGTTAATTCACCCCTCCACTTT
>TRBV10-1|TRBJ1-2|NA|NA
CASTRRGGYTF
TGCGCCAGCACCCGAAGGGGGGGCTACACCTTC
>TRBV2|TRBJ1-2|NA|NA
CASSTEGTYYGYTF
TGTGCCAGCAGCACCGAAGGGACTTACTATGGCTACACCTTC
>TRBV5-4|TRBJ1-2|NA|NA
CASSRPGRNYGYTF
TGTGCCAGCAGCCGTCCAGGGAGGAACTATGGCTACACCTTC
>TRBV20-1|TRBJ2-5|NA|NA
CSARVSETQYF
TGCAGTGCTAGAGTCTCGGAGACCCAGTACTTC
>TRBV30|TRBJ2-5|NA|NA
CAWSVLTWETQYF
TGTGCCTGGAGTGTACTAACGTGGGAGACCCAGTACTTC
>TRBV27|TRBJ2-1|NA|NA
CASSYQGAVSYNEQFF
TGTGCCAGCAGTTATCAGGGCGCCGTCTCCTACAATGAGCAGTTCTTC